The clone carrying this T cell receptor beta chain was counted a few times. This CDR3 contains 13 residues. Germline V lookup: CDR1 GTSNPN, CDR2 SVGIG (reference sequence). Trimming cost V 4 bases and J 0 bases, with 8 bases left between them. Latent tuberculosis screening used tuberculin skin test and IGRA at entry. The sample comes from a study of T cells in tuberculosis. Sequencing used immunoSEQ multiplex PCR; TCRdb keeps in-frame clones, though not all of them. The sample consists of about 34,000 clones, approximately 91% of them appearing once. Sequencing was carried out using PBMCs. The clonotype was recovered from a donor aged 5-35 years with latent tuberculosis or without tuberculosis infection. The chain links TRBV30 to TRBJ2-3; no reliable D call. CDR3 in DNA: TGTGCCTGGACGAGAGGAAGCACAGATACGCAGTATTTT. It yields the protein CAWTRGSTDTQYF.